This TCR beta chain comes out of a study of blood T cell repertoires in COVID-19. Study-level information: Sites across the United States, Italy and Spain contributed samples from acute and convalescent COVID-19. From T cells, B-cell-depleted T cells, or PBMCs came the material, which was cDNA or gDNA.

In the original processing: Amplified reference gene primers provided the basis for estimating nucleated cell counts. Profiled with immunoSEQ multiplex PCR; TCRdb holds only in-frame clones, not every one. V, J and clone size were drawn from that table, and D and trimming were deduced from the DNA. This table has 52,000 or so clones, roughly 85% appearing once. This sequence was found in a human donor in a cohort sampled during active or convalescent COVID-19. What was sequenced was peripheral blood.

CDR3 region: CASSVGRSSINEQFF. The CDR3 region has the DNA TGTGCCAGCAGCGTAGGACGGAGCTCTATAAATGAGCAGTTCTTC. This chain uses TRBV9 with TRBJ2-1; D not certain. CDR3 length: 15 amino acids. Germline V CDR1 and CDR2: SGDLS, YYNGEE. The ends were cut back, 0 bases at V and 7 bases at J, with 14 bases in the middle.